The 10 T cell receptor beta chains below were found in one sample sequenced in a study of T cells in Graves' hyperthyroidism and ophthalmopathy (dated by TCRdb to about 2019). Library preparation used multiplex PCR. The sequencer listed for this sample is Illumina HiSeq 2000. Amplification of TCR beta CDR3 regions was carried out from RNA transcripts. The TCR CDR3 was subjected to a first round of RT-PCR using the HTBI primer set and the Qiagen OneStep RT-PCR kit. TCRdb took the public reads, trimmed them with fastp at Q25, ran MiXCR for clone calling and kept in-frame beta chains. Each entry merges the rows of one CDR3 protein and shows their most common DNA and genes. This sample has about 480,000 distinct CDR3 sequences in its table, and 20% to 25% of those were observed once. The ten top clones hold 49% of the sample. Input material: blood. These receptors were obtained from a woman aged 70-85 years with Graves' ophthalmopathy.

This clonotype was detected a few times. This chain connects TRBV7-2 to TRBJ2-2, with D possibly TRBD2 on 5 matching bases. V was pared by 0 bases and J by 0 bases, with 11 bases between. The CDR3 is made up of 17 amino acids. Per the germline V gene, CDR1 is SGHTA and CDR2 is FQGNSA. CDR3 in amino acids: CASSLAPPGTNTGELFF. In nucleotides, the CDR3 is TGTGCCAGCAGCTTAGCGCCCCCCGGGACGAACACCGGGGAGCTGTTTTTT. The variable domain in full, completed from reference TRBV7-2 and TRBJ2-2, reads GAGVSQSPSNKVTEKGKDVELRCDPISGHTALYWYRQSLGQGLEFLIYFQGNSAPDKSGLPSDRFSAERTGGSVSTLTIQRTQQEDSAVYLCASSLAPPGTNTGELFFGEGSRLTVL.

This clonotype was recorded a few times. This chain links TRBV27 with TRBJ2-1; TRBD1 agrees at 7 bases. CDR3 size: 16 residues. The germline gives CDR1 MNHEY, CDR2 SMNVEV (reference sequence). The junction had 7 bases not matched to a gene; V was cut back by 4 bases and J by 1 base. The CDR3 nucleotides are TGTGCCAGCAGTTCGCCCGGACAGGATTCCTACAATGAGCAGTTCTTC. This codes for CASSSPGQDSYNEQFF.

This chain connects TRBV6-2 or TRBV6-3 to TRBJ1-5; weak D call: TRBD1 (5 bases). The CDR3 has 17 amino acids. V shed 0 bases and J shed 7 bases, with 19 bases lying between them. Germline values: CDR1 MNHEY, CDR2 SVGEGT. The CDR3 sequence: CASSYSVWASGTQPQHF. In DNA, the CDR3 is TGTGCCAGCAGTTACTCAGTGTGGGCATCTGGGACGCAGCCCCAGCATTTT.

In its sample, this clonotype was seen a few times. V and J are TRBV30 and TRBJ2-2, with 7 bases matching TRBD2. CDR1 is GTSNPN, CDR2 SVGIG, per germline (reference sequence). The CDR3 spans 16 residues. Trimming removed 0 bases from V and 0 bases from J; junction bases left unmatched: 4. The CDR3 region is CAWSVGAGTNTGELFF. For the CDR3, the DNA is TGTGCCTGGAGTGTAGGAGCGGGGACGAACACCGGGGAGCTGTTTTTT.

This clonotype was seen a handful of times. The chain employs TRBV28 and TRBJ1-6; 8 nucleotides align to TRBD1. Germline loops: CDR1 MDHEN, CDR2 SYDVKM. Trimming took 5 bases from V and 1 from J; bases not matched to a gene: 10. The CDR3 runs 18 residues. CDR3 sequence reads: CASSPGQGGRSYNSPLHF. CDR3 DNA sequence: TGTGCCAGCAGTCCTGGACAGGGTGGAAGATCCTATAATTCACCCCTCCACTTT.

As regards this clonotype: A clone one base away is much larger, so this may be a read error. The CDR3 here is CANSQRTSGRGNEQFF. The CDR3 DNA reads TGTGCCAACAGCCAAAGGACTAGCGGGAGGGGGAATGAGCAGTTCTTC. The chain recombines TRBV7-2 with TRBJ2-1; 15 bases match TRBD2. Germline V CDR1 and CDR2: SGHTA, FQGNSA. CDR3 length: 16 residues.

This clonotype has more than one count but fewer than ten. This chain links TRBV6-2 or TRBV6-3 with TRBJ1-2; no firm D call. Between the trimmed V and J ends, which lost 2 bases and 8 bases, there was a span of 9 bases. Germline assignment: CDR1 MNHEY and CDR2 SVGEGT. This CDR3 has 12 residues. CDR3 protein: CASSYNPNGYTF. The CDR3 DNA reads TGTGCCAGCAGTTACAATCCCAACGGCTACACCTTC.

Only a few counts were recorded for this clonotype. The rearrangement links TRBV6-2 or TRBV6-3 to TRBJ2-3, with D tentatively TRBD1 (5 bases). Trimming pared 0 bases from V and 4 bases from J, leaving 11 bases between. Per the germline V gene, CDR1 is MNHEY and CDR2 is SVGEGT. There are 15 residues in the CDR3. The CDR3 nucleotides read TGTGCCAGCAGTTACTCAGGGGCACGAGCAGATACGCAGTATTTT. Its protein is CASSYSGARADTQYF.

This chain joins TRBV9 and TRBJ1-1, with 8 bases lining up with TRBD1. Looked up from germline, CDR1 is SGDLS and CDR2 is YYNGEE. This CDR3 spans 17 amino acids. Trimming took 0 bases from V and 0 from J; bases not matched to a gene: 7. The CDR3 sequence is CASSVDRGAFVNTEAFF. The CDR3 DNA is TGTGCCAGCAGCGTAGACAGGGGGGCTTTCGTGAACACTGAAGCTTTCTTT.

This clonotype occurred a few times. V gene TRBV12-3 or TRBV12-4 combines with J gene TRBJ2-4; TRBD1 might be the D (6 bases). This CDR3 has 13 residues. V lost 8 bases to trimming and J lost 4 bases, with 12 bases between them. The CDR3: CASGERGKNIQYF. The CDR3 DNA follows: TGTGCCAGCGGGGAGAGGGGGAAAAACATTCAGTACTTC.